This T cell receptor (beta chain) stems from a study of CD8+ T cells in alopecia areata. Study information: Twice a day, 5 to 10 mg of oral tofacitinib was administered to treated patients.

V gave up 7 bases and J gave up 5 bases, with 17 bases separating them. This CDR3 has 13 residues. Germline values: CDR1 GTSNPN, CDR2 SVGIG (reference sequence). It was cDNA, reverse transcribed from extracted RNA, that served as the sequencing template. Clones were read by immunoSEQ multiplex PCR, and TCRdb kept only the in-frame ones, dropping some. The sample has about 150,000 clones, approximately 50% seen once. Alopecia areata patients gave lesional scalp punch biopsies and peripheral blood samples. PBMCs served as the source from which CD4+ and CD8+ T cells were sorted. The chain uses TRBV30 and TRBJ2-5; D not resolved. This TCR was recovered from a human donor with alopecia areata. Material: CD4+ T cells sorted from blood. The CDR3 here is CAFTEQLRETQYF. CDR3 nucleotide sequence: TGTGCCTTTACGGAGCAGCTGCGGGAGACCCAGTACTTC.